The 24 T cell receptor beta chains in this list originate from one sample, sequenced in a study of spatial heterogeneity in lung cancer. Indicated time point: sample taken at primary tumor resection. Study observations and caveats: Tumors with more nonsynonymous mutations had more expanded intratumoral alpha and beta TCRs.

TCRdb used MiXCR to reprocess the 5' RACE reads, holding one entry per CDR3 protein. The data show thousands of distinct CDR3 sequences, 25% to 30% seen once. These receptors have no identified antigens. The source was lung tumor tissue, collected at surgery. These receptors were taken from a male donor with early-stage non-small cell lung cancer.

This clonotype is categorized as medium-sized. The CDR3 coding sequence is TGTGCCAGCAGCATGGGACTAGCGGGGTACAATGAGCAGTTCTTC. Translating it yields CASSMGLAGYNEQFF. The chain has TRBV7-3 and TRBJ2-1, with TRBD2 matching 13 bases. Germline CDR1 is SGHTA and CDR2 is FQGTGA. Trimming took 5 bases from V and 4 from J; bases not matched to a gene: 2. The CDR3 has 15 residues.

The genes are TRBV2 and TRBJ2-2; D tentatively reads TRBD1 or TRBD2 (5 bases each). CDR1 and CDR2 from the germline V gene are SNHLY and FYNNEI. With 6 bases removed from V and 5 bases from J, the gap between germline ends came to 10 bases. The CDR3 covers 13 residues. CDR3 amino acids: CASRRDETGELFF. For the CDR3, the DNA is TGTGCCAGCAGACGGGACGAGACCGGGGAGCTGTTTTTT.

The rearrangement joins TRBV10-3 to TRBJ2-3; 9 bases line up with TRBD2. Per germline, CDR1 ENHRY and CDR2 SYGVKD. The CDR3 is 15 amino acids. V dropped 6 bases and J dropped 4; count of bases not matched to a gene: 8. CDR3 protein: CAISSGTSRSDTQYF. CDR3 nucleotides: TGTGCCATCAGCTCAGGGACTAGCCGTTCAGATACGCAGTATTTT.

By its share, this clonotype is medium-sized (0.01 to 0.1%). This sequence joins TRBV2 and TRBJ2-1; D is ambiguous. CDR1 and CDR2 (germline): SNHLY, FYNNEI. The CDR3 spans 14 residues. Trimming took 7 bases from V and 4 from J, leaving 14 bases between them. In nucleotides, the CDR3 is TGTGCCAGCAAGGATAGAGCAAAATACAATGAGCAGTTCTTC. Protein sequence: CASKDRAKYNEQFF.

The chain combines TRBV6-5 with TRBJ2-7, with no clear D. Trimming left V 2 bases short and J 0 bases short, with 8 bases between. The CDR3 runs to 14 residues. Per the germline V gene, CDR1 is MNHEY and CDR2 is SVGAGI. The CDR3 loop is CASSYERSSYEQYF. In DNA form, the CDR3 reads TGTGCCAGCAGTTACGAACGGAGCTCCTACGAGCAGTACTTC.

The chain combines TRBV28 with TRBJ1-4, with 8 bases matching TRBD1. There are 15 residues in the CDR3. The V segment lost 3 bases and the J segment 4 bases; nucleotides outside the gene matches: 4. Germline V gene lookup returns CDR1 MDHEN and CDR2 SYDVKM. CDR3 amino acids: CASSFWDRLNEKLFF. The CDR3 DNA sequence: TGTGCCAGCAGTTTTTGGGACAGGCTTAATGAAAAACTGTTTTTT.

Many counts were recorded for this clonotype. The V and J genes are TRBV7-2 and TRBJ1-2; 8 bases fit TRBD1. The CDR3 runs 14 residues. CDR1 is SGHTA and CDR2 is FQGNSA in the germline V gene. Germline trimming cut 3 bases from V and 4 bases from J; bases unmatched to any gene: 4. CDR3 nucleotide sequence: TGTGCCAGCAGCTTGGCAGGGGGCAGCTATGGCTACACCTTC. Translated, it gives CASSLAGGSYGYTF.

The chain recombines TRBV20-1 with TRBJ2-7; D gene unclear. Germline V gene data show CDR1 as DFQATT and CDR2 as SNEGSKA (reference sequence). V dropped 3 bases and J dropped 1 base, with 7 bases sitting between them. This CDR3 spans 12 amino acids. CDR3 nucleotides: TGCAGTGCTAGTCCCGGTTCCTACGAGCAGTACTTC. It specifies CSASPGSYEQYF.

This chain links TRBV11-2 with TRBJ2-3; D is possibly TRBD1 or TRBD2 (6 bases each). The CDR3 is 14 amino acids. Looked up from germline, CDR1 is SGHAT and CDR2 is FQNNGV. Trimming took 5 bases from V and 2 from J, leaving 11 bases between them. This CDR3 reads CASSLAGHTDTQYF. Written as DNA, the CDR3 is TGTGCCAGCAGCCTGGCGGGACACACAGATACGCAGTATTTT.

This clonotype appeared many times. This chain links TRBV27 with TRBJ1-2; a possible D gene is TRBD1 (6 bases). The ends were cut back, 5 bases at V and 2 bases at J, with 9 bases in the middle. Germline lookup yields CDR1 MNHEY and CDR2 SMNVEV (reference sequence). This CDR3 has 13 amino acids. In DNA, the CDR3 is TGTGCCAGCAGTCTCCAGGGGAACTATGGCTACACCTTC. Translated, it gives CASSLQGNYGYTF.

The chain has TRBV11-2 and TRBJ1-5; tentatively, D is TRBD1 (6 bases). The germline V gene encodes CDR1 SGHAT and CDR2 FQNNGV. There are 15 residues in the CDR3. Between the trimmed V and J ends, which lost 3 bases and 2 bases, there was a span of 11 bases. CDR3 sequence reads: CASSLGGAGNQPQHF. The CDR3 DNA reads as TGTGCCAGCAGCTTGGGGGGGGCTGGCAATCAGCCCCAGCATTTT.

This clonotype was seen a handful of times. The V and J genes are TRBV11-2 and TRBJ2-2; D gene ambiguous. V gave up 6 bases and J gave up 6 bases, with 8 bases separating them. This CDR3 has 12 amino acids. Germline loops: CDR1 SGHAT, CDR2 FQNNGV. The CDR3 sequence is CASRPPAGELFF. The CDR3 nucleotides are TGTGCCAGCAGACCCCCGGCCGGGGAGCTGTTTTTT.

This clonotype came up many times. The chain links TRBV27 to TRBJ2-6, with TRBD1 matching 9 bases. From germline, CDR1 is MNHEY and CDR2 SMNVEV (reference sequence). Trimming cost V 4 bases and J 1 base; bases outside gene matches: 5. CDR3 length equals 17 residues. The CDR3 nucleotides are TGTGCCAGCAGTTCTGGGACAGGGATTTCTGGGGCCAACGTCCTGACTTTC. Translating gives CASSSGTGISGANVLTF.

This clonotype qualifies as medium-sized. The V and J genes are TRBV20-1 and TRBJ1-2, with 7 nucleotides matching TRBD1. CDR1 DFQATT and CDR2 SNEGSKA come from the germline V gene (reference sequence). This CDR3 region has 15 residues. J was trimmed by 3 bases and V by 3 bases; bases with no gene match: 10. The CDR3 spells CSARADRDGDYGYTF. CDR3 nucleotides: TGCAGTGCTAGGGCCGACAGGGACGGCGACTATGGCTACACCTTC.

This clonotype was seen a few times. The V call is TRBV11-2, the J call TRBJ2-7; unclear D gene. The CDR3 sequence is 16 residues long. Trimming cost V 5 bases and J 3 bases, with 20 bases left between them. Looked up from germline, CDR1 is SGHAT and CDR2 is FQNNGV. CDR3 loop: CASSPPGPSALYEQYF. The CDR3 nucleotides read TGTGCCAGCAGCCCCCCCGGGCCCTCCGCCCTCTACGAGCAGTACTTC. The whole variable domain, filled in from reference TRBV11-2 and TRBJ2-7, reads EAGVAQSPRYKIIEKRQSVAFWCNPISGHATLYWYQQILGQGPKLLIQFQNNGVVDDSQLPKDRFSAERLKGVDSTLKIQPAKLEDSAVYLCASSPPGPSALYEQYFGPGTRLTVT.

Within the sample, this clonotype is medium-sized. The gene calls are TRBV20-1 and TRBJ2-7; D is perhaps TRBD2 (6 bases). The CDR3 runs 14 residues. Germline V CDR1 and CDR2: DFQATT, SNEGSKA (reference sequence). Between the trimmed V and J ends, which lost 1 base and 2 bases, there was a span of 12 bases. Here the CDR3 reads CSARGGVKAYEQYF. The CDR3 DNA sequence: TGCAGTGCTAGAGGGGGGGTCAAGGCCTACGAGCAGTACTTC.

This clonotype is medium-sized in the sample. V usage is TRBV27 and J usage is TRBJ2-1; 7 bases are shared with TRBD1. The ends lost 6 bases at V and 12 bases at J; junction bases unmatched: 14. Germline CDR1 MNHEY, CDR2 SMNVEV (reference sequence). The CDR3 sequence is 14 residues long. CDR3 sequence: CASRTPGQRSGQFF. DNA of the CDR3: TGTGCCAGCAGGACGCCGGGACAGCGGTCAGGGCAGTTCTTC.

The chain has TRBV24-1 and TRBJ1-5; weak D call: TRBD1 (6 bases). Trimming shortened V by 6 bases and J by 5 bases, and 13 bases separated the two germline ends. The CDR3 extends over 14 amino acids. Germline V gene lookup returns CDR1 KGHDR and CDR2 SFDVKD. CDR3 bases: TGTGCCACCAGTCCCGGGGGCGGGTATCAGCCCCAGCATTTT. It codes for CATSPGGGYQPQHF.

Here the CDR3 reads CASSKQGNSYEQYF. The DNA for the CDR3 is TGTGCCAGCAGCAAACAGGGGAACTCGTACGAGCAGTACTTC. V and J are TRBV6-2 or TRBV6-3 and TRBJ2-7, with TRBD1 matching over 7 bases. This CDR3 has 14 amino acids. Trimming at V came to 6 bases and at J to 4 bases, leaving 9 bases not matched to a gene. Germline CDR1 reads MNHEY; CDR2 reads SVGEGT.

This clonotype rates as medium-sized. The chain carries TRBV5-1 and TRBJ2-5; 12 bases are a match to TRBD1. V dropped 4 bases and J dropped 5; count of bases not matched to a gene: 6. The germline V gene has CDR1 SGHRS and CDR2 YFSETQ. The CDR3 covers 15 residues. The CDR3 DNA follows: TGCGCCAGCAGCATGGGGACAGGGGGCAAGGAGACCCAGTACTTC. It translates to CASSMGTGGKETQYF.

There are many counts of this clonotype. The rearrangement links TRBV2 to TRBJ2-3; unclear D gene. Germline V gene sequence: CDR1 SNHLY, CDR2 FYNNEI. Trimming took off 6 bases at V and 4 bases at J, with 11 bases between the two ends. There are 13 residues in the CDR3. CDR3 in amino acids: CASRQPRADTQYF. CDR3 sequence (DNA): TGTGCCAGCAGGCAGCCCCGGGCAGATACGCAGTATTTT. Supplemented by reference TRBV2 and TRBJ2-3, the full variable domain reads EPEVTQTPSHQVTQMGQEVILRCVPISNHLYFYWYRQILGQKVEFLVSFYNNEISEKSEIFDDQFSVERPDGSNFTLKIRSTKLEDSAMYFCASRQPRADTQYFGPGTRLTVL.

By sample share, this clonotype is medium-sized. The V gene is TRBV13, the J gene TRBJ2-1, with D uncertain. Germline loops: CDR1 PRHDT, CDR2 FYEKMQ (reference sequence). The CDR3 has 14 amino acids. Trimming removed 2 bases at V and 6 bases at J, with 11 bases between. The CDR3 is CASSLLRTFNEQFF. In nucleotides, the CDR3 is TGTGCCAGCAGCTTACTCAGAACCTTCAATGAGCAGTTCTTC.

This clonotype is categorized as medium-sized. The rearrangement uses TRBV4-2 and TRBJ2-3, with TRBD2 matching over 7 bases. V was pared by 4 bases and J by 0 bases, with 10 bases of the junction left unmatched. Per germline, CDR1 LGHNA and CDR2 YNFKEQ. The CDR3 covers 17 residues. The CDR3 loop reads CASSPYELADSTDTQYF. CDR3 bases: TGTGCCAGCAGCCCCTACGAGCTAGCGGATAGCACAGATACGCAGTATTTT.

This rearrangement joins TRBV20-1 to TRBJ2-3, with TRBD1 matching over 8 bases. V shed 1 base, J shed 1 base, and the junction held 4 bases outside the gene matches. There are 15 residues in the CDR3. Germline V gene data show CDR1 as DFQATT and CDR2 as SNEGSKA (reference sequence). This CDR3 reads CSARGGTGGTDTQYF. In DNA, the CDR3 is TGCAGTGCTAGAGGGGGGACAGGCGGCACAGATACGCAGTATTTT.